This is a list of T cell receptor beta chains from one sample in a study of CD8 T cells in cerebrospinal fluid in Alzheimer's disease. TCRdb reprocessed the 10x single-cell sequencing reads, keeping one entry per CDR3 protein, no DNA. Recorded for this sample: approximately 1,100 distinct CDR3 sequences. The sequenced sample consisted of cerebrospinal fluid. The source is a human donor in good health. Each CDR3 is given with its conserved first and last residue. Fields, in order: J gene, clone size, V gene, CDR3 protein. Rows give clone size only sometimes, using once, few, many, or a class for an expanded clone.

>TRBJ1-4|medium-sized|TRBV29-1
CSVVETGVGKLFF
>TRBJ1-5|medium-sized|TRBV10-3
CAISLGAEPQHF
>TRBJ2-6|.|TRBV5-6
CASSFDRGPGANVLTF
>TRBJ2-7|medium-sized|TRBV6-6
CASSFGTYYEQYF
>TRBJ2-1|medium-sized|TRBV4-2
CASSQTGTSGGGGEQFF
>TRBJ1-3|.|TRBV7-6
CASSSQAGSSGNTIYF
>TRBJ1-5|medium-sized|TRBV28
CASSPVGEPQHF
>TRBJ1-1|medium-sized|TRBV11-2
CASSSARGRNTEAFF
>TRBJ1-2|medium-sized|TRBV19
CASSKGMRFYGYTF
>TRBJ2-3|large|TRBV2
CASSDLGLDTDTQYF
>TRBJ1-1|medium-sized|TRBV6-5
CASTPWGGEDVGRAFF
>TRBJ2-7|medium-sized|TRBV30
CAWSQGGSSYEQYF
>TRBJ1-6|large|TRBV28
CASKDGSYNSPLHF
>TRBJ2-6|medium-sized|TRBV10-3
CAISELNSPSPGANVLTF
>TRBJ2-1|large|TRBV2
CASSGLAGGREQFF
>TRBJ2-7|medium-sized|TRBV6-1
CASSEYEGRIPYEQYF
>TRBJ1-2|medium-sized|TRBV5-6
CASSLPGTGVGYTF
>TRBJ1-1|medium-sized|TRBV5-4
CASSLLNTEAFF
>TRBJ2-7|medium-sized|TRBV7-6
CASSLGTRGTYEQYF
>TRBJ2-2|medium-sized|TRBV6-5
CASGRRNFQSAGELFF
>TRBJ2-7|medium-sized|TRBV9
CASSVATGNYEQYF
>TRBJ1-5|medium-sized|TRBV20-1
CSARDLAVPQPQHF